A single sample gave rise to the 29 T cell receptor beta chains below, sequenced in a study of cytomegalovirus exposure and HLA in healthy donors. Repertoires were generated with immunoSEQ multiplex PCR, while TCRdb's copy carries only in-frame clones and drops some. The sample has 100,000 or so clones, about 88% seen once. Sequencing was performed on PBMCs. These receptors originate from a young woman in good health and CMV-seropositive.

CDR3 region: CASSGLAAYNEQFF. Here the CDR3 DNA reads TGTGCCAGCAGCGGGCTAGCGGCCTACAATGAGCAGTTCTTC. The rearrangement joins TRBV7-6 to TRBJ2-1, with TRBD2 matching over 7 bases. This CDR3 has 14 amino acids. V lost 5 bases, J lost 2 bases, and 3 bases stayed unmatched. Germline lookup yields CDR1 SGHVS and CDR2 FNYEAQ.

The chain uses TRBV28 and TRBJ2-1; 8 bases fit TRBD1. With V trimmed by 6 bases and J by 8 bases, 12 bases remained unmatched. The CDR3 extends over 15 amino acids. The germline gives CDR1 MDHEN, CDR2 SYDVKM. The CDR3 is CASRLDRVTSDEQFF. The CDR3 coding sequence is TGTGCCAGCAGGTTGGACAGGGTAACTAGTGATGAGCAGTTCTTC.

This chain connects TRBV18 to TRBJ2-1; 8 bases fit TRBD2. Germline V gene sequence: CDR1 KGHSH, CDR2 LQKENI. The length of the CDR3 is 16 residues. Trimming cost V 3 bases and J 6 bases; bases outside gene matches: 10. CDR3 DNA: TGTGCCAGCTCACCGGTGTGGGTAGCGGGGACCAATGAGCAGTTCTTC. Translating gives CASSPVWVAGTNEQFF.

The chain uses TRBV11-3 and TRBJ2-4, with a weak D call TRBD2 (6 bases). This CDR3 region has 14 residues. Germline V CDR1 and CDR2: SGHNT, YENEEA. With 0 bases removed from V and 7 bases from J, the gap between germline ends came to 10 bases. The CDR3 DNA is TGTGCCAGCAGCTTAGAAGCACGGGGGAACATTCAGTACTTC. It specifies CASSLEARGNIQYF.

This chain links TRBV5-1 with TRBJ2-1; D gene uncertain. The germline V gene encodes CDR1 SGHRS and CDR2 YFSETQ. This CDR3 comprises 12 residues. Trimming shortened V by 4 bases and J by 9 bases, and 11 bases separated the two germline ends. The CDR3, as DNA: TGCGCCAGCAGCGTCTCCGATAGTGAGCAGTTCTTC. Translated: CASSVSDSEQFF.

The V gene is TRBV6-1, the J gene TRBJ2-7; 13 nucleotides align to TRBD2. This CDR3 contains 15 residues. Germline CDR1 reads MNHNS; CDR2 reads SASEGT. With 6 bases clipped from V and 2 bases from J, the junction kept 4 bases outside the gene matches. The CDR3 here is CASREGTSGTYEQYF. As DNA, the CDR3 is TGTGCCAGCAGGGAGGGGACTAGCGGGACCTACGAGCAGTACTTC.

V gene TRBV5-1 combines with J gene TRBJ1-1; D perhaps matches TRBD1 (5 bases). CDR1 and CDR2 from the germline V gene are SGHRS and YFSETQ. This CDR3 has 14 amino acids. V dropped 8 bases and J dropped 1 base, with 15 bases sitting between them. In DNA, the CDR3 is TGCGCCAGTATGGACGTGGGGCAGAACACTGAAGCTTTCTTT. This encodes CASMDVGQNTEAFF.

The rearrangement joins TRBV5-1 to TRBJ1-1; D is perhaps TRBD1 (6 bases). Trimming removed 2 bases from V and 1 base from J, with 9 bases in between. CDR3 size: 14 residues. Per the germline V gene, CDR1 is SGHRS and CDR2 is YFSETQ. CDR3 in DNA: TGCGCCAGCAGCTTAGGGGGAACGAACACTGAAGCTTTCTTT. Translated, it gives CASSLGGTNTEAFF.

On this clone itself: Different DNA sequences within this sample yield the same CDR3. The CDR3 loop reads CASSIAVNTEAFF. The CDR3 DNA reads TGTGCCAGTAGTATAGCCGTGAACACTGAAGCTTTCTTT. This rearrangement joins TRBV19 to TRBJ1-1; D not certain. The germline gives CDR1 LNHDA, CDR2 SQIVND (reference sequence). Trimming pared 1 base from V and 0 bases from J, leaving 3 bases between. CDR3 length: 13 amino acids.

The chain carries TRBV2 and TRBJ1-6; 8 bases match TRBD1. CDR3 length: 14 residues. Germline V gives CDR1 SNHLY, CDR2 FYNNEI. V shed 6 bases and J 10 bases; nucleotides not matched to a gene: 8. The CDR3 loop is CASRPGQGLSPLHF. Here the CDR3 DNA reads TGTGCCAGCAGACCAGGACAGGGTCTCTCACCCCTCCACTTT.

This chain uses TRBV4-1 with TRBJ1-5; 7 positions match TRBD1. CDR3 size: 17 residues. Germline V gene lookup returns CDR1 MGHRA and CDR2 YSYEKL. After removal of 5 bases from V and 0 bases from J, the junction contained 10 bases not matched to a gene. The CDR3 reads CASSSRDSDYSNQPQHF. The DNA for the CDR3 is TGCGCCAGCAGCTCCCGGGACAGCGACTATAGCAATCAGCCCCAGCATTTT.

The rearrangement joins TRBV11-3 to TRBJ1-1, with D possibly being TRBD1 (5 bases). Trimming pared 5 bases from V and 3 bases from J, leaving 7 bases between. Per the germline V gene, CDR1 is SGHNT and CDR2 is YENEEA. The CDR3 has 12 residues. CDR3 loop: CASSDRYTEAFF. The CDR3 nucleotides are TGTGCCAGCAGCGACAGATACACTGAAGCTTTCTTT.

The chain uses TRBV4-2 and TRBJ2-3; the D is unclear. Trimming took off 0 bases at V and 0 bases at J, with 13 bases between the two ends. Germline CDR1 and CDR2: LGHNA and YNFKEQ. CDR3 size: 17 residues. CDR3 DNA: TGTGCCAGCAGCCAAGATGTACTTCCTGCTAGCACAGATACGCAGTATTTT. Protein product: CASSQDVLPASTDTQYF.

This clone was picked up many times. The chain combines TRBV6-4 with TRBJ2-1, with TRBD2 matching 15 bases. J lost 6 bases, V lost 4 bases, and 1 base had no gene match. The CDR3 has 15 amino acids. CDR1 is MRHNA, CDR2 SNTAGT, per germline. The CDR3 DNA sequence: TGTGCCAGCAGTGGGACTAGCGGGGGGGCCAATGAGCAGTTCTTC. This sequence encodes CASSGTSGGANEQFF.

The V and J genes are TRBV5-4 and TRBJ2-3; tentatively, D is TRBD2 (5 bases). The CDR3 has 13 amino acids. V was trimmed by 2 bases and J by 6 bases, leaving 10 bases between them. Germline CDR1 SGHNT, CDR2 YYREEE (reference sequence). DNA for the CDR3: TGTGCCAGCAGCTTTTTCGGGGAGGATACGCAGTATTTT. Protein: CASSFFGEDTQYF.

The rearrangement joins TRBV4-1 to TRBJ2-7; 8 nucleotides match TRBD1. V trimming: 0 bases; J trimming: 2 bases; junction bases outside the gene matches: 9. Per the germline V gene, CDR1 is MGHRA and CDR2 is YSYEKL. The CDR3 has 17 amino acids. The CDR3 sequence: CASSQDRRTGLPYEQYF. The CDR3 bases are TGCGCCAGCAGCCAAGATAGACGGACAGGGCTCCCCTACGAGCAGTACTTC.

This sequence joins TRBV5-4 and TRBJ2-3; D is perhaps TRBD2 (6 bases). Germline-derived CDR1 and CDR2 are SGHNT and YYREEE (reference sequence). Trimming removed 0 bases from V and 1 base from J, with 9 bases in between. The length of the CDR3 is 15 residues. DNA for the CDR3: TGTGCCAGCAGCTTGGAGCCTAGCGGCACAGATACGCAGTATTTT. Its protein product is CASSLEPSGTDTQYF. Full variable domain (rest looked up from reference TRBV5-4 and TRBJ2-3): ETGVTQSPTHLIKTRGQQVTLRCSSQSGHNTVSWYQQALGQGPQFIFQYYREEENGRGNFPPRFSGLQFPNYSSELNVNALELDDSALYLCASSLEPSGTDTQYFGPGTRLTVL.

The V call is TRBV5-1, the J call TRBJ2-3, with D possibly matching TRBD2 (5 bases). Germline V gene lookup returns CDR1 SGHRS and CDR2 YFSETQ. The V end was cut by 3 bases, the J end by 6 bases, with 8 bases between. The CDR3 runs 12 residues. CDR3 sequence (DNA): TGCGCCAGCAGCTACGAGCGGGATACGCAGTATTTT. Amino acid sequence: CASSYERDTQYF.

This rearrangement joins TRBV25-1 to TRBJ1-1, with D possibly being TRBD1 (6 bases). The germline gives CDR1 MGHDK, CDR2 SYGVNS. V shed 6 bases and J shed 0 bases, with 14 bases lying between them. The CDR3 runs 15 residues. CDR3 region: CASRDSTIMNTEAFF. In DNA form, the CDR3 reads TGTGCCAGCAGGGACAGTACGATAATGAACACTGAAGCTTTCTTT.

This chain links TRBV18 with TRBJ1-1, with D unclear. Germline values: CDR1 KGHSH, CDR2 LQKENI. Trimming took off 0 bases at V and 0 bases at J, with 8 bases between the two ends. The CDR3 is made up of 15 amino acids. CDR3 amino acids: CASSPPLQLNTEAFF. The CDR3 DNA is TGTGCCAGCTCACCACCTCTACAGTTGAACACTGAAGCTTTCTTT.

J is TRBJ2-5 and V is TRBV6-5; 11 bases fit TRBD2. From germline, CDR1 is MNHEY and CDR2 SVGAGI. This CDR3 has 15 residues. J gave up 3 bases and V 5 bases, and 5 bases lay outside the gene matches. CDR3 DNA sequence: TGTGCCAGCAGTATGGGACTAGCGGAGAAAGAGACCCAGTACTTC. Amino acids: CASSMGLAEKETQYF.

This clone occurred once. This chain connects TRBV7-8 to TRBJ1-4; D is possibly TRBD1 (6 bases). The V end was cut by 1 base, the J end by 0 bases, with 15 bases between. The CDR3 is made up of 18 amino acids. Germline CDR1 and CDR2: SGHVS and FQNEAQ. The DNA for the CDR3 is TGTGCCAGCAGCTTAGTCGGGGACAAGGGTGCAACTAATGAAAAACTGTTTTTT. The encoded protein is CASSLVGDKGATNEKLFF. Together with reference TRBV7-8 and TRBJ1-4, the CDR3 gives the full variable domain: GAGVSQSPRYKVAKRGQDVALRCDPISGHVSLFWYQQALGQGPEFLTYFQNEAQLDKSGLPSDRFFAERPEGSVSTLKIQRTQQEDSAVYLCASSLVGDKGATNEKLFFGSGTQLSVL.

This clone was picked up one time. This sequence joins TRBV4-1 and TRBJ2-7; D not resolved. CDR3 length: 14 residues. Germline V CDR1 and CDR2: MGHRA, YSYEKL. V lost 0 bases and J 6 bases, leaving 12 bases between the germline ends. CDR3: CASSQEGHSGEQYF. DNA of the CDR3: TGCGCCAGCAGCCAAGAGGGTCACTCGGGCGAGCAGTACTTC.

This sequence joins TRBV28 and TRBJ2-3; the match to TRBD1 covers 7 bases. CDR1 and CDR2 (germline): MDHEN, SYDVKM. The CDR3 sequence is 16 residues long. The junction had 11 bases not matched to a gene; V was cut back by 7 bases and J by 1 base. CDR3 sequence reads: CASIDSTGRGTDTQYF. DNA of the CDR3: TGTGCCAGCATCGATTCGACAGGGAGAGGCACAGATACGCAGTATTTT.

The CDR3 region is CASTVGDSHNEQFF. In DNA form, the CDR3 reads TGTGCCAGCACCGTGGGGGACAGTCACAATGAGCAGTTCTTC. The chain combines TRBV5-5 with TRBJ2-1, with 7 bases lining up with TRBD1. With 6 bases clipped from V and 5 bases from J, the junction kept 8 bases outside the gene matches. CDR3 length equals 14 residues. In germline, CDR1 is SGHKS, CDR2 YYEKEE (reference sequence).

This clone was seen more than once but under ten times. This chain uses TRBV6-5 with TRBJ2-7; D gene ambiguous. Per the germline V gene, CDR1 is MNHEY and CDR2 is SVGAGI. The CDR3 runs to 14 residues. Trimming removed 0 bases from V and 4 bases from J, with 10 bases in between. CDR3 nucleotide sequence: TGTGCCAGCAGTTACTCAAGAACATCTTACGAGCAGTACTTC. Translated: CASSYSRTSYEQYF.

The chain joins TRBV2 to TRBJ2-2; the D gene is possibly TRBD2 (6 bases). CDR1 and CDR2 from the germline V gene are SNHLY and FYNNEI. The germline V and J ends were trimmed by 5 bases and 5 bases, with 15 bases remaining between them. The CDR3 is 15 residues long. CDR3 DNA sequence: TGTGCCAGCAGTACCGGGATAGGGAGGACCGGGGAGCTGTTTTTT. This sequence encodes CASSTGIGRTGELFF.

V is TRBV25-1 and J is TRBJ2-3; D is perhaps TRBD1 (5 bases). Germline V gene data show CDR1 as MGHDK and CDR2 as SYGVNS. The CDR3 spans 15 residues. Trimming shortened V by 5 bases and J by 3 bases, and 15 bases separated the two germline ends. CDR3: CASSLQVGATDTQYF. The CDR3 coding sequence is TGTGCCAGCAGTCTACAGGTAGGGGCGACAGATACGCAGTATTTT.

The gene calls are TRBV5-4 and TRBJ2-1; TRBD2 matches 14 bases. Looked up from germline, CDR1 is SGHNT and CDR2 is YYREEE (reference sequence). This CDR3 contains 16 residues. The J segment lost 3 bases and the V segment lost 4 bases, leaving 3 bases of the junction unmatched. The CDR3 coding sequence is TGTGCCAGCAGCAAAGGGACTAGCGGGAGCTACAATGAGCAGTTCTTC. Protein: CASSKGTSGSYNEQFF.